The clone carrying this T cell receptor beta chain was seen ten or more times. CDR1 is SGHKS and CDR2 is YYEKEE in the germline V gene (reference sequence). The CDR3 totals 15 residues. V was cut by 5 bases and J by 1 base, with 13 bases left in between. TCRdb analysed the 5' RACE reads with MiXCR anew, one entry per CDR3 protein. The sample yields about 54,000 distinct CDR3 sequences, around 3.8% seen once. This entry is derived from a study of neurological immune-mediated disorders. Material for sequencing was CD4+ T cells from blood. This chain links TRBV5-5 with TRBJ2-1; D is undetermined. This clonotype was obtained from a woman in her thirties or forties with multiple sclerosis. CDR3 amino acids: CASRNPRGSYNEQFF. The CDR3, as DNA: TGTGCCAGCAGAAATCCTAGAGGTTCCTACAATGAGCAGTTCTTC.